This TCR beta chain appears in the sequencing data of a study of OX40 agonist ivuxolimab in advanced cancers. The assay was immunoSEQ multiplex PCR, and TCRdb's table has in-frame clones only and misses some. The data hold some 73,000 clones, with about 91% observed a single time. V lost 0 bases and J 5 bases, leaving 11 bases between the germline ends. The CDR3 runs to 14 residues. Per the germline V gene, CDR1 is SGHRS and CDR2 is YFSETQ. The rearrangement links TRBV5-1 to TRBJ2-5; D unclear. Material: CD4+ or CD8+ T cells sorted from blood, obtained in a trial of the OX40 agonist ivuxolimab. This clonotype was sampled from an adult with an advanced solid tumor such as melanoma, head and neck, liver or kidney cancer. DNA of the CDR3: TGCGCCAGCAGCTTGGGGCGCTTGCGCGAGACCCAGTACTTC. This translates into CASSLGRLRETQYF.